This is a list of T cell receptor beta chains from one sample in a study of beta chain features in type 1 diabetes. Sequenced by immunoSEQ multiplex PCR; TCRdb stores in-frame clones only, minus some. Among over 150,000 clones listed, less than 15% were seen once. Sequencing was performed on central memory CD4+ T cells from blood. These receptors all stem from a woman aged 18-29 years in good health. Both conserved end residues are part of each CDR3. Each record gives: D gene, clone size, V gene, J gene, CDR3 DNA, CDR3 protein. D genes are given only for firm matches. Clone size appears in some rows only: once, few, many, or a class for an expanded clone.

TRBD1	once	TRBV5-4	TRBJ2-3	TGTGCCAGCAGCTTGCGACAGGGGGCGGTTGTATATACGCAGTATTTT	CASSLRQGAVVYTQYF
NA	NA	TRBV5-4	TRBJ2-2	TGTGCCAGCAGCTTGGGGGGCTCGGGCACCGGGGAGCTGTTTTTT	CASSLGGSGTGELFF
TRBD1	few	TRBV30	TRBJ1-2	TGTGCCTGGAAATTGGGACAGGGGTACTATGGCTACACCTTC	CAWKLGQGYYGYTF
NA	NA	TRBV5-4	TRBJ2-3	TGTGCCAGCAACCGGGGATCTAGCACAGATACGCAGTATTTT	CASNRGSSTDTQYF
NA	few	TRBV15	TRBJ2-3	TGTGCCACCACCCAACAACAGGGAATTGGTACGCAGTATTTT	CATTQQQGIGTQYF
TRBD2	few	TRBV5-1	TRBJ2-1	TGCGCCAGCTACAGGACTAGCGGGAGTTACAATGAGCAGTTCTTC	CASYRTSGSYNEQFF
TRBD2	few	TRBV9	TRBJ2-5	TGTGCCAGCAGCTTCCAGACTAGCGCCCAAGAGACCCAGTACTTC	CASSFQTSAQETQYF
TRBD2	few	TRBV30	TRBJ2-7	TGTGCCTGGAGAAGGACTAGCGGCTCCTACGAGCAGTACTTC	CAWRRTSGSYEQYF
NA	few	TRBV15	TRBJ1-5	TGTGCCACCAGCTCCTACAATCAGCCCCAGCATTTT	CATSSYNQPQHF
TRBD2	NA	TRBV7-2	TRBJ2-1	TGTGCCAGCAGCTTATTGGCGGGAGGTATCGGTGAGCAGTTCTTC	CASSLLAGGIGEQFF
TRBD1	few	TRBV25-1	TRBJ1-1	TGTGCCAGCAACCCGAAGGGGACAGGGACTGAAGCTTTCTTT	CASNPKGTGTEAFF
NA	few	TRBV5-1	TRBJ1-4	TGCGCCAGCAGCCCCGGGTCAACTAATGAAAAACTGTTTTTT	CASSPGSTNEKLFF
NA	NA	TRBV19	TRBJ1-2	TGTGCCAGTAGTATTAGCTGGAGAAACTATGGCTACACCTTC	CASSISWRNYGYTF
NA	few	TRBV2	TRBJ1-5	TGTGCCAGCAGTGACGGGGGGCTCGGCAATCAGCCCCAGCATTTT	CASSDGGLGNQPQHF
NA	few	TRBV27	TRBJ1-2	TGTGCCAGCAGCAGGGAATACAGTCGGCAGGCTCGTGGCTACACCTTC	CASSREYSRQARGYTF
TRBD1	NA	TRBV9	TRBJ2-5	TGTGCCAGCAGCGTAAACAGGGGCCTCCAAGAGACCCAGTACTTC	CASSVNRGLQETQYF
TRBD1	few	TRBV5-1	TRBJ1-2	TGCGCCAGCAGCAAGACAGGGGGCGATGATCATGGCTACACCTTC	CASSKTGGDDHGYTF
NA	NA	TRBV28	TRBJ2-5	TGTGCCAGCAGTTTAATGGGCAGGGCAGGGGAGACCCAGTACTTC	CASSLMGRAGETQYF
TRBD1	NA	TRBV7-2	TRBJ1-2	TGTGCCAGCGGGGACAGGGGGCGGAGGGGCTACACCTTC	CASGDRGRRGYTF
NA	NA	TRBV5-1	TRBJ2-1	TGCGCCAGCAGCTTGGATAGCTACAATGAGCAGTTCTTC	CASSLDSYNEQFF
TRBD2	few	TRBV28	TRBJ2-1	TGTGCCAGCAGACCTAGCGGGAGGGCCACCAATGAGCAGTTCTTC	CASRPSGRATNEQFF
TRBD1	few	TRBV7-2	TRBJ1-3	TGTGCCAGCAGCTCGGACAGGGGAAACACCATATATTTT	CASSSDRGNTIYF
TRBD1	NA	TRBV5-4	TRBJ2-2	TGTGCCAGCAGCCCGGGACAGCACACCGGGGAGCTGTTTTTT	CASSPGQHTGELFF
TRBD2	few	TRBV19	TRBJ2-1	TGTGCCAGTAGTATTCAAGCGGGAGTCAACAATGAGCAGTTCTTC	CASSIQAGVNNEQFF
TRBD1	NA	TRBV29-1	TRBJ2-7	TGCAGCGCAGGACAGGGGGACTACGAGCAGTACTTC	CSAGQGDYEQYF
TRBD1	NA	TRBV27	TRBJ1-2	TGTGCCAGCAGTCTACAGGGGGCGGGTCGCTATGGCTACACCTTC	CASSLQGAGRYGYTF
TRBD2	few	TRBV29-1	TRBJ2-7	TGCAGCGTTGAAAGCGGGAGGCTCTCAGGGCGATACGAGCAGTACTTC	CSVESGRLSGRYEQYF
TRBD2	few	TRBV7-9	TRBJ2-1	TGTGCCAGCAGCTTCTCTGGCGGGAGGGAATTGTACAATGAGCAGTTCTTC	CASSFSGGRELYNEQFF
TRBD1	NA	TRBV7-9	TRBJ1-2	TGCGCCAGCAGCCTAAAGGACAGGGTCCATGGCTACACCTTC	CASSLKDRVHGYTF
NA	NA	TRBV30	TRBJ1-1	TGTGCCTGGACGTTGAACACTGAAGCTTTCTTT	CAWTLNTEAFF
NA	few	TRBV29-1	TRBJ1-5	TGCAGCGTTGAAGAGGCGTCCGGAGGGCCCCAGCATTTT	CSVEEASGGPQHF
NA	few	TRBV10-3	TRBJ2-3	TGTGCCATCAGTACCGGGGACACAGATACGCAGTATTTT	CAISTGDTDTQYF
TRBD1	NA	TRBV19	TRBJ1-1	TGTGCCAGTAGTATAGCCCGGGACAGGGCCGCTTTCTTT	CASSIARDRAAFF
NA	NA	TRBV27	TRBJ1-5	TGTGCCAGCAGCGTACAGGGATGGCAGCCCCAGCATTTT	CASSVQGWQPQHF
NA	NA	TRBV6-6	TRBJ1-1	TGTGCCAGCAGTTACTCAATGCCAGGCGAAGCTTTCTTT	CASSYSMPGEAFF
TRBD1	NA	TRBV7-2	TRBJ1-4	TGTGCCAGCAGCCAGACAGGGTCTAATGAAAAACTGTTTTTT	CASSQTGSNEKLFF
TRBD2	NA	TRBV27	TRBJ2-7	TGTGCCAGCAGCCAGATTACTAGCGGGAAATTAAACGAGCAGTACTTC	CASSQITSGKLNEQYF
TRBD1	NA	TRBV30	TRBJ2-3	TGTGCCTGGGGAACAGGGGTCGGGTCAGATACGCAGTATTTT	CAWGTGVGSDTQYF
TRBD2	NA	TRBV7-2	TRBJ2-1	TGTGCCAGCAGCCCCCAAACTAGCGGGGGAGTCAATGAGCAGTTCTTC	CASSPQTSGGVNEQFF
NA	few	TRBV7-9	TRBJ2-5	TGTGCCAGCAGCGTTCCGAGGGCACAAGAGACCCAGTACTTC	CASSVPRAQETQYF
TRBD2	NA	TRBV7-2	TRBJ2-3	TGTGCCAGCAGCGTGGGACTAGCGGGAGCGGATACGCAGTATTTT	CASSVGLAGADTQYF
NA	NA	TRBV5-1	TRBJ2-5	TGCGCCAGCAGCTTAACAGGGACCAGGTACCAAGAGACCCAGTACTTC	CASSLTGTRYQETQYF
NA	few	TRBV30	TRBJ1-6	TGTGCCTGGAGTCTACTTAATTCACCCCTCCACTTT	CAWSLLNSPLHF
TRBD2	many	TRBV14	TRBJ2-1	TGTGCCAGCAGCCCGGAGGGGCTAGCGGAATACAATGAGCAGTTCTTC	CASSPEGLAEYNEQFF
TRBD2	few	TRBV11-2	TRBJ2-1	TGTGCCAGCAGCGTTCGTCCGGGACTAGCGGGAGGGCCCCGTGAGCAGTTCTTC	CASSVRPGLAGGPREQFF
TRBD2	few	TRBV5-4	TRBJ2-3	TGTGCCAGCAGCCCGCCGGGACTAGCAGATACGCAGTATTTT	CASSPPGLADTQYF
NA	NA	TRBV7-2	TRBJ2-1	TGTGCCAGCAGCCCCCTGACGGCCAGGGGCAATGAGCAGTTCTTC	CASSPLTARGNEQFF
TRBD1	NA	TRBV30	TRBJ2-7	TGTGCCTGGAGTGGGACAGGGTATTTGCACTTC	CAWSGTGYLHF
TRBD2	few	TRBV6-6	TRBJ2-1	TGTGCCAGCTCAGCGGGAGAGGTCAATGAGCAGTTCTTC	CASSAGEVNEQFF
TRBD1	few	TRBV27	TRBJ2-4	TGTGCCAGCAGTTTAGGGCCTCACAGGGGTTCAACCAAAAACATTCAGTACTTC	CASSLGPHRGSTKNIQYF